This entry lists 30 T cell receptor beta chains sequenced from one sample in a study of CD8+CD57+ T cells in acquired aplastic anemia. Previously, flow cytometry had revealed CD8+CD57+ cell expansion in the patients chosen for sequencing. Genomic DNA acted as the template from which TCR beta VDJ combination and CDR3 sequence profiling were carried out. In TCRdb, the reads were re-called with MiXCR into one record per CDR3 protein. This sample has some 170,000 distinct CDR3 sequences, with 65% to 75% found just once. Sequencing input: sorted CD4+, CD8+, or CD8+CD57+ T cells (not recorded which) from PBMCs. These receptor sequences come from a human donor with aplastic anemia.

J is TRBJ2-1 and V is TRBV9; 15 nucleotides line up with TRBD2. Per germline, CDR1 SGDLS and CDR2 YYNGEE. CDR3 size: 15 residues. V dropped 4 bases and J dropped 9; count of bases not matched to a gene: 5. Here the CDR3 DNA reads TGTGCCAGCAGCACAGGGACTAGCGGGGGGTCTGAGCAGTTCTTC. Protein product: CASSTGTSGGSEQFF.

This clonotype showed up just a few times. J is TRBJ1-6 and V is TRBV5-1; D is unresolved. The CDR3 loop spans 14 amino acids. Trimming took 2 bases from V and 7 from J, leaving 10 bases between them. The germline gives CDR1 SGHRS, CDR2 YFSETQ. The CDR3 region is CASSLGQENSPLHF. For the CDR3, the DNA is TGCGCCAGCAGCTTAGGGCAGGAGAATTCACCCCTCCACTTT.

This rearrangement joins TRBV7-6 to TRBJ1-1; D gene unclear. Germline CDR1 and CDR2: SGHVS and FNYEAQ. V was trimmed by 1 base and J by 4 bases, leaving 7 bases between them. The CDR3 loop spans 13 amino acids. The CDR3 region has the DNA TGTGCCAGCAGCTTAGAAGTTGGCACTGAAGCTTTCTTT. Translation: CASSLEVGTEAFF.

V usage is TRBV7-9 and J usage is TRBJ1-2; D may be TRBD1 (5 bases). Trimming removed 3 bases at V and 3 bases at J, with 14 bases between. The CDR3 extends over 15 amino acids. The germline gives CDR1 SEHNR, CDR2 FQNEAQ (reference sequence). CDR3 nucleotide sequence: TGTGCCAGCAGCTTGGATCATCAGGGTTACTATGGCTACACCTTC. Translated: CASSLDHQGYYGYTF.

The chain joins TRBV5-4 to TRBJ1-4, with D maybe TRBD1 (5 bases). Deletions cut 4 bases from V and 8 bases from J, with 18 bases between. The CDR3 spans 15 residues. Germline-derived CDR1 and CDR2 are SGHNT and YYREEE (reference sequence). Here the CDR3 DNA reads TGTGCCAGCAGCCAAGATGAGGGGACCGAGGAAAAACTGTTTTTT. This codes for CASSQDEGTEEKLFF.

The chain carries TRBV15 and TRBJ2-1; 11 positions match TRBD1. V was clipped by 4 bases and J by 6 bases; unmatched bases: 5. Looked up from germline, CDR1 is LNHNV and CDR2 is YYDKDF (reference sequence). This CDR3 has 15 amino acids. The CDR3 region has the DNA TGTGCCACCAGCATCGGGGGGACAGGGGGCAATGAGCAGTTCTTC. The encoded protein is CATSIGGTGGNEQFF.

This clonotype turned up a few times. The V gene is TRBV7-9, the J gene TRBJ1-5, with 9 positions matching TRBD1. V lost 7 bases to trimming and J lost 6 bases; unmatched junction nucleotides: 4. Per the germline V gene, CDR1 is SEHNR and CDR2 is FQNEAQ (reference sequence). The CDR3 is 13 amino acids. CDR3 in DNA: TGTGCCAGCACCCCGACAGGGGGTCAGCCCCAGCATTTT. As protein: CASTPTGGQPQHF.

The chain carries TRBV6-2 or TRBV6-3 and TRBJ1-5; the D is unclear. The germline V gene encodes CDR1 MNHEY and CDR2 SVGEGT. V was trimmed by 6 bases and J by 7 bases, leaving 16 bases between them. There are 14 residues in the CDR3. This CDR3 is CASSNLLGQQPQHF. The CDR3, as DNA: TGTGCCAGCAGCAACCTTCTTGGGCAGCAGCCCCAGCATTTT.

The chain carries TRBV24-1 and TRBJ2-5; TRBD1 matches 7 bases. V gave up 4 bases and J gave up 4 bases; unmatched junction bases: 5. Germline CDR1 is KGHDR and CDR2 is SFDVKD. CDR3 length equals 14 residues. The DNA for the CDR3 is TGTGCCACCAGTGAATCAGGGACAGTAGAGACCCAGTACTTC. It translates to CATSESGTVETQYF.

V usage is TRBV7-2 and J usage is TRBJ2-7; no definite D call. Trimming took 5 bases from V and 7 from J, leaving 12 bases between them. The CDR3 has 12 residues. Germline assignment: CDR1 SGHTA and CDR2 FQGNSA. The CDR3 bases are TGTGCCAGCAGCGCGAATATGCTGGAGCAGTACTTC. It translates to CASSANMLEQYF.

This clonotype appeared a few times. The chain is built from TRBV7-6 and TRBJ1-6, with 7 bases aligning to TRBD1. Germline V CDR1 and CDR2: SGHVS, FNYEAQ. The CDR3 consists of 14 residues. The ends lost 5 bases at V and 9 bases at J; junction bases unmatched: 7. In DNA form, the CDR3 reads TGTGCCAGCAGCCCCCGGGACAGCCTTTCACCCCTCCACTTT. Its protein product is CASSPRDSLSPLHF.

The rearrangement joins TRBV7-6 to TRBJ1-2, with D perhaps TRBD1 (6 bases). V was shortened by 3 bases and J by 8 bases, with 16 bases between the two germline ends. The germline V gene encodes CDR1 SGHVS and CDR2 FNYEAQ. The length of the CDR3 is 14 residues. CDR3 sequence reads: CASSFSGEGEGYTF. In DNA form, the CDR3 reads TGTGCCAGCAGCTTCTCAGGGGAAGGTGAGGGCTACACCTTC. Supplemented by reference TRBV7-6 and TRBJ1-2, the full variable domain reads GAGVSQSPRYKVTKRGQDVALRCDPISGHVSLYWYRQALGQGPEFLTYFNYEAQQDKSGLPNDRFSAERPEGSISTLTIQRTEQRDSAMYRCASSFSGEGEGYTFGSGTRLTVV.

This clonotype was observed a single time. This chain connects TRBV10-3 to TRBJ1-5, with D unresolved. The V gene lost 0 bases and the J gene lost 6 bases, with 15 bases spanning the gap. This CDR3 is built from 16 residues. Germline V gene data show CDR1 as ENHRY and CDR2 as SYGVKD. CDR3 amino acids: CAISESMGNEAQPQHF. The CDR3 DNA is TGTGCCATCAGTGAGTCGATGGGGAATGAGGCTCAGCCCCAGCATTTT.

This clonotype was counted between two and nine times. The chain recombines TRBV7-8 with TRBJ2-5; TRBD2 agrees at 7 bases. This CDR3 is built from 13 residues. Trimming removed 5 bases from V and 7 bases from J; junction bases left unmatched: 7. Germline V gene data show CDR1 as SGHVS and CDR2 as FQNEAQ. DNA for the CDR3: TGTGCCAGCAGCCTTCGGATAGCGGGGACCCAGTACTTC. Translating it yields CASSLRIAGTQYF.

The V and J genes are TRBV24-1 and TRBJ1-1; 7 nucleotides line up with TRBD1. The CDR3 consists of 14 residues. Germline trimming cut 6 bases from V and 13 bases from J; bases unmatched to any gene: 16. The germline CDR1 and CDR2 sequences are KGHDR and SFDVKD. The DNA of the CDR3 is TGTGCCACCAGTACCAATCGACAGGGTAGTTTTGATTTCTTT. It codes for CATSTNRQGSFDFF.

The rearrangement links TRBV20-1 to TRBJ2-3, with 7 bases identical to TRBD1. V lost 2 bases, J lost 3 bases, and 5 bases stayed unmatched. CDR3 length: 14 amino acids. Germline V gives CDR1 DFQATT, CDR2 SNEGSKA (reference sequence). CDR3 amino acids: CSARMGQPTDTQYF. CDR3 nucleotides: TGCAGTGCTAGAATGGGACAGCCTACAGATACGCAGTATTTT.

In its sample, this clonotype was seen once. The chain carries TRBV4-1 and TRBJ1-2; 9 bases are a match to TRBD1. V shed 1 base, J shed 8 bases, and the junction held 11 bases outside the gene matches. The CDR3 loop spans 16 amino acids. Germline CDR1 MGHRA, CDR2 YSYEKL. The CDR3 protein is CASSQAGTGLARGYTF. CDR3 DNA: TGCGCCAGCAGCCAAGCAGGGACAGGGCTTGCTAGGGGCTACACCTTC.

The chain uses TRBV20-1 and TRBJ2-3; no reliable D call. V lost 3 bases and J 4 bases, leaving 14 bases between the germline ends. Germline V gene lookup returns CDR1 DFQATT and CDR2 SNEGSKA (reference sequence). This CDR3 contains 14 residues. CDR3 residues: CSARSVPWADTQYF. The CDR3 DNA reads TGCAGTGCTAGGTCCGTCCCTTGGGCAGATACGCAGTATTTT.

The chain links TRBV7-8 to TRBJ1-6, with TRBD1 matching over 9 bases. Germline CDR1 is SGHVS and CDR2 is FQNEAQ. The J segment lost 7 bases and the V segment lost 5 bases, leaving 6 bases of the junction unmatched. CDR3 size: 15 residues. The chain's CDR3 is CASSLRTGENSPLHF. In DNA, the CDR3 is TGTGCCAGCAGCCTCAGGACAGGGGAGAATTCACCCCTCCACTTT.

This clonotype was recorded at least ten times. The chain is built from TRBV6-4 and TRBJ1-1, with D unresolved. The length of the CDR3 is 13 residues. Trimming removed 5 bases from V and 1 base from J, with 8 bases in between. In germline, CDR1 is MRHNA, CDR2 SNTAGT. CDR3 bases: TGTGCCAGCAGTCCCTCGGAGAACACTGAAGCTTTCTTT. It codes for CASSPSENTEAFF.

The chain has TRBV7-2 and TRBJ2-7; weak D call: TRBD1 (6 bases). Trimming removed 1 base at V and 3 bases at J, with 10 bases between. The CDR3 length is 14 residues. Germline-derived CDR1 and CDR2 are SGHTA and FQGNSA. This CDR3 reads CASSLVTGNYEQYF. The CDR3 region has the DNA TGTGCCAGCAGCTTAGTGACAGGCAACTACGAGCAGTACTTC.

In regard to this clonotype: This may be a read error, as it is one base from a much larger clone. The chain uses TRBV6-2 or TRBV6-3 and TRBJ2-7, with 7 positions matching TRBD1. This CDR3 is 15 amino acids long. CDR1 MNHEY and CDR2 SVGEGT come from the germline V gene. V trimming: 3 bases; J trimming: 0 bases; junction bases outside the gene matches: 5. This chain's CDR3 is CASSYSAGGSYEQYV. CDR3 in DNA: TGTGCCAGCAGTTATTCGGCAGGGGGCTCCTACGAGCAGTACGTC.

This clonotype was counted at least ten times. This chain joins TRBV9 and TRBJ2-5, with 8 bases that match TRBD1. J gave up 4 bases and V 0 bases, and 2 bases lay outside the gene matches. This CDR3 comprises 14 residues. Germline lookup yields CDR1 SGDLS and CDR2 YYNGEE. CDR3 sequence (DNA): TGTGCCAGCAGCGTAGGACAGGGGCGAGAGACCCAGTACTTC. Translated: CASSVGQGRETQYF.

The genes are TRBV7-9 and TRBJ2-3; D is ambiguous. Germline V gene sequence: CDR1 SEHNR, CDR2 FQNEAQ (reference sequence). The germline V and J ends were trimmed by 6 bases and 0 bases, with 7 bases remaining between them. The CDR3 is 13 residues long. The DNA for the CDR3 is TGTGCCAGCAGACCAAGAAGCACAGATACGCAGTATTTT. Residues: CASRPRSTDTQYF. Using reference TRBV7-9 and TRBJ2-3 for the parts outside the CDR3, the full variable domain is DTGVSQNPRHKITKRGQNVTFRCDPISEHNRLYWYRQTLGQGPEFLTYFQNEAQLEKSRLLSDRFSAERPKGSFSTLEIQRTEQGDSAMYLCASRPRSTDTQYFGPGTRLTVL.

Turning to this clonotype: This may be a read error: a much more frequent sequence differs by one nucleotide. The CDR3 does not close with the conserved phenylalanine or tryptophan, likely indicating a read error. The chain uses TRBV19 and TRBJ2-1, with TRBD2 as a possible D gene (5 bases). The V gene's germline CDR1 is LNHDA and CDR2 SQIVND (reference sequence). This CDR3 region has 13 residues. V lost 1 base and J lost 6, with 7 bases in between. The CDR3 coding sequence is TGTGCCAGTAGTATAGGTGAGGGCAATGAGCAGTTCCTC. It specifies CASSIGEGNEQFL.

The chain has TRBV7-9 and TRBJ1-3; perhaps TRBD1 as D (5 bases). CDR1 and CDR2 (germline): SEHNR, FQNEAQ (reference sequence). The CDR3 runs to 15 residues. Trimming removed 5 bases at V and 0 bases at J, with 11 bases between. The CDR3 spells CASSRDSISGNTIYF. The DNA for the CDR3 is TGTGCCAGCAGCCGTGACAGCATCTCTGGAAACACCATATATTTT.

This chain connects TRBV29-1 to TRBJ2-1; TRBD1 matches at 9 bases. Germline CDR1 reads SQVTM; CDR2 reads ANQGSEA. CDR3 length: 14 amino acids. With V trimmed by 6 bases and J by 7 bases, 10 bases remained unmatched. The CDR3 bases are TGCAGCGTCTTGAATGGACAGGGGTGGAATGAGCAGTTCTTC. Its translation is CSVLNGQGWNEQFF.

This clonotype was counted only a few times. The rearrangement uses TRBV7-3 and TRBJ2-1, with D possibly TRBD2 on 5 matching bases. The CDR3 has 15 amino acids. Deletions cut 2 bases from V and 5 bases from J, with 13 bases between. In germline, CDR1 is SGHTA, CDR2 FQGTGA. CDR3 DNA: TGTGCCAGCAGCTTAGACGAGCGGATTAACAATGAGCAGTTCTTC. It yields the protein CASSLDERINNEQFF.

This chain connects TRBV2 to TRBJ2-7, with TRBD2 identical over 11 bases. The CDR3 has 16 amino acids. Germline loops: CDR1 SNHLY, CDR2 FYNNEI. Germline trimming cut 1 base from V and 4 bases from J; bases unmatched to any gene: 6. The CDR3 reads CASSEGLAGLGYEQYF. The CDR3 nucleotides are TGTGCCAGCAGTGAAGGACTAGCGGGACTCGGTTACGAGCAGTACTTC. The whole variable domain, remainder taken from reference TRBV2 and TRBJ2-7, is EPEVTQTPSHQVTQMGQEVILRCVPISNHLYFYWYRQILGQKVEFLVSFYNNEISEKSEIFDDQFSVERPDGSNFTLKIRSTKLEDSAMYFCASSEGLAGLGYEQYFGPGTRLTVT.

This clonotype was seen repeatedly, ten times or more. The chain joins TRBV28 to TRBJ1-1, with 8 bases aligning to TRBD1. Germline V gene sequence: CDR1 MDHEN, CDR2 SYDVKM. Trimming removed 5 bases from V and 4 bases from J; junction bases left unmatched: 3. The CDR3 sequence is 13 residues long. CDR3: CASSVGTGTEAFF. CDR3 bases: TGTGCCAGCAGTGTCGGGACAGGCACTGAAGCTTTCTTT.